What follows are 13 T cell receptor beta chains derived from one specimen sequenced in a study of PD-1 blockade in classical Hodgkin lymphoma. Exposure to brentuximab vedotin varied, and each patient had relapsed following autologous stem cell transplantation. TCRdb's table, derived via immunoSEQ multiplex PCR, lists solely in-frame clones and lacks some. Of about 61,000 clones detected, around 87% appear once; the ten largest clones hold approximately 15%. The sample was peripheral blood mononuclear cells (PBMCs), taken at baseline. The receptors derive from a human donor with classical Hodgkin lymphoma.

The V and J genes are TRBV9 and TRBJ1-1, with TRBD1 as a possible D gene (5 bases). The CDR3 runs 15 residues. The V gene lost 0 bases and the J gene lost 5 bases, with 14 bases spanning the gap. Germline loops: CDR1 SGDLS, CDR2 YYNGEE. As DNA, the CDR3 is TGTGCCAGCAGCGTAGTATTTATGGGGGAAACTGAAGCTTTCTTT. This gives the protein CASSVVFMGETEAFF.

This sequence joins TRBV29-1 and TRBJ2-7; D unclear. The germline V and J ends were trimmed by 0 bases and 3 bases, with 6 bases remaining between them. There are 12 residues in the CDR3. In germline, CDR1 is SQVTM, CDR2 ANQGSEA. The CDR3 bases are TGCAGCGTTGAAGACAGTTTCTACGAGCAGTACTTC. Its translation: CSVEDSFYEQYF.

V usage is TRBV11-2 and J usage is TRBJ2-7; D assignment may be TRBD1 or TRBD2 (5 bases each). The germline CDR1 and CDR2 sequences are SGHAT and FQNNGV. V was trimmed by 7 bases and J by 5 bases, leaving 9 bases between them. The CDR3 covers 11 residues. CDR3 sequence reads: CASIRDDEQYF. CDR3 sequence (DNA): TGTGCCAGCATCAGGGACGACGAGCAGTACTTC.

The genes are TRBV28 and TRBJ2-1, with 8 bases identical to TRBD1. Germline V gene data show CDR1 as MDHEN and CDR2 as SYDVKM. V was clipped by 6 bases and J by 0 bases; unmatched bases: 4. The CDR3 sequence is 15 residues long. CDR3 sequence: CASSATGGSYNEQFF. CDR3 nucleotide sequence: TGTGCCAGCAGCGCCACAGGGGGCTCCTACAATGAGCAGTTCTTC.

The chain couples TRBV5-1 to TRBJ2-7; the match to TRBD1 covers 7 bases. V trimming: 2 bases; J trimming: 4 bases; junction bases outside the gene matches: 9. This CDR3 is 15 amino acids long. Germline V gene sequence: CDR1 SGHRS, CDR2 YFSETQ. CDR3: CASSLLTGWWYEQYF. The CDR3 nucleotides read TGCGCCAGCAGCTTATTGACAGGGTGGTGGTACGAGCAGTACTTC.

In the case of this clone: The junction differs from germline at one of its ends, possibly a read error. The V gene is TRBV6-5, the J gene TRBJ1-2, with 9 bases identical to TRBD1. CDR3 length: 15 residues. The V gene's germline CDR1 is MNHEY and CDR2 SVGAGI. CDR3 residues: CASTYSGQGIYGYTF. DNA of the CDR3: TGTGCCAGCACTTACTCGGGACAGGGAATCTATGGCTACACCTTC.

The rearrangement joins TRBV27 to TRBJ2-7; a weak D match, TRBD1 (5 bases). The V and J ends lost 6 bases and 3 bases respectively, with 18 bases between them. Per the germline V gene, CDR1 is MNHEY and CDR2 is SMNVEV (reference sequence). The CDR3 contains 15 residues. The CDR3 coding sequence is TGTGCCAGCAGCCGTCGCTCCGGGCAGGGCTACGAGCAGTACTTC. It specifies CASSRRSGQGYEQYF.

The rearrangement links TRBV4-1 to TRBJ1-5; D not certain. The CDR3 contains 14 residues. Trimming removed 0 bases from V and 6 bases from J, with 9 bases in between. CDR1 and CDR2 (germline): MGHRA, YSYEKL. CDR3 amino acids: CASSQDGSGQPQHF. The CDR3 DNA follows: TGCGCCAGCAGCCAAGATGGGTCGGGTCAGCCCCAGCATTTT.

V is TRBV9 and J is TRBJ2-2, with unresolved D. The CDR3 covers 12 residues. Trimming took off 3 bases at V and 5 bases at J, with 5 bases between the two ends. Germline V gene lookup returns CDR1 SGDLS and CDR2 YYNGEE. This chain's CDR3 is CASSGWTGELFF. CDR3 in DNA: TGTGCCAGCAGCGGGTGGACCGGGGAGCTGTTTTTT.

The V call is TRBV7-2, the J call TRBJ1-2, with D tentatively TRBD1 (5 bases). The CDR3 consists of 13 residues. Trimming shortened V by 1 base and J by 7 bases, and 10 bases separated the two germline ends. Germline CDR1 SGHTA, CDR2 FQGNSA. Here the CDR3 reads CASSLVGPPGYTF. The CDR3 bases are TGTGCCAGCAGCTTAGTGGGGCCGCCTGGCTACACCTTC.

The chain employs TRBV27 and TRBJ1-2, with D possibly matching TRBD1 (6 bases). This CDR3 region has 14 residues. V dropped 6 bases and J dropped 7 bases, with 18 bases sitting between them. Looked up from germline, CDR1 is MNHEY and CDR2 is SMNVEV (reference sequence). The DNA of the CDR3 is TGTGCCAGCAGGCCTCGTACAGGGCGGGGTGGCTACACCTTC. Amino acid sequence: CASRPRTGRGGYTF.

The V gene is TRBV21-1, the J gene TRBJ2-7; the DNA was not compared with TRBD1, the D call given in the table. TRBV21-1 is recorded as a pseudogene. The CDR3 is 15 amino acids. CDR3 DNA sequence: TGTGCCAGTGGGTCCGGGACACCTACCTCCTACGAGCAGTACTTC. Its translation: CASGSGTPTSYEQYF.

The chain couples TRBV5-1 to TRBJ2-2, with 12 positions matching TRBD2. J was trimmed by 1 base and V by 4 bases; bases with no gene match: 2. CDR1 is SGHRS and CDR2 is YFSETQ in the germline V gene. This CDR3 is built from 16 residues. CDR3: CASSRLAGVNTGELFF. The CDR3 nucleotides are TGCGCCAGCAGCAGACTAGCGGGGGTGAACACCGGGGAGCTGTTTTTT.